This TCR beta chain was captured by sequencing in a study of technical replicates of blood from a few donors. Generated by immunoSEQ multiplex PCR, the TCRdb table keeps only in-frame clones and is missing some. The sample has tens of thousands of clones, roughly 94% seen once; the top ten hold around 0.25%. CDR3 size: 15 residues. Germline V gene lookup returns CDR1 LGHNA and CDR2 YNFKEQ. V was trimmed by 4 bases and J by 3 bases, leaving 13 bases between them. This sequence joins TRBV4-2 and TRBJ1-5, with D possibly matching TRBD1 (5 bases). The sample comprised T cells isolated from PBMCs. This clonotype was obtained from a human donor in good health. CDR3 residues: CASSPVKDNNQPQHF. CDR3 in DNA: TGTGCCAGCAGCCCGGTAAAGGACAACAATCAGCCCCAGCATTTT.